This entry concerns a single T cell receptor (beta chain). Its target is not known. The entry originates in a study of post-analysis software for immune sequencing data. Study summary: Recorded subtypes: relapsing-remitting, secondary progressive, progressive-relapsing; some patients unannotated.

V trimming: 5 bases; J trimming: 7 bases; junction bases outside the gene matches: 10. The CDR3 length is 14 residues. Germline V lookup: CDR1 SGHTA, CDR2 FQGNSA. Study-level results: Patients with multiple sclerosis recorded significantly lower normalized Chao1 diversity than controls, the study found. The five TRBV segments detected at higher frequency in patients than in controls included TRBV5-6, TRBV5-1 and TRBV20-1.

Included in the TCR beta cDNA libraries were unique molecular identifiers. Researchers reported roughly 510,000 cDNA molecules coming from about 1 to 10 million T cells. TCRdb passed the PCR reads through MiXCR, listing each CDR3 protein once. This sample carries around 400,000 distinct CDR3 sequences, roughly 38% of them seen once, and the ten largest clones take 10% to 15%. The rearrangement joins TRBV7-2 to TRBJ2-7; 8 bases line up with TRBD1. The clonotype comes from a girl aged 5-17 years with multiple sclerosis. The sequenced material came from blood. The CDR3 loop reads CASSPGQGYWEQYF. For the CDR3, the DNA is TGTGCCAGCAGCCCAGGACAGGGTTATTGGGAGCAGTACTTC.